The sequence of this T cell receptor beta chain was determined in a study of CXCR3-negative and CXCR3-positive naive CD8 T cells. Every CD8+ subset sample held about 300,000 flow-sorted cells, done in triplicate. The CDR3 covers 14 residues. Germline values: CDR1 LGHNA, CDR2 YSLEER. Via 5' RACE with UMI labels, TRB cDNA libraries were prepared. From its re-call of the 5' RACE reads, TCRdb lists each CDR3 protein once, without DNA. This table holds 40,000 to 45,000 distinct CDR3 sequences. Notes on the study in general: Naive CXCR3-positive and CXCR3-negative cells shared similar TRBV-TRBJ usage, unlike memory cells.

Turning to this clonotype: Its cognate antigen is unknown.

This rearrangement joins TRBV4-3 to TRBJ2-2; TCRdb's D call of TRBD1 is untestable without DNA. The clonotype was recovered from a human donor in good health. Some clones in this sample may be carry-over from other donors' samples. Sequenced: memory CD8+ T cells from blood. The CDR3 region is CASSQDGGTGELFF.